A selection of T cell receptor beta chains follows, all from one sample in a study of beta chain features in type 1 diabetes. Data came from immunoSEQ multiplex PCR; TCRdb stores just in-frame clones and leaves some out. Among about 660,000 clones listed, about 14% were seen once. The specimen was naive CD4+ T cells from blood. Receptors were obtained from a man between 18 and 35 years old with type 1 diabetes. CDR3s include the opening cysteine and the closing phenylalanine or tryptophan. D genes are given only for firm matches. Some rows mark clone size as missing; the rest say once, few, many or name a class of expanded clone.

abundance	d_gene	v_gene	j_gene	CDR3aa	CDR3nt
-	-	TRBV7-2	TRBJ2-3	CASSLSRQVDTQYF	TGTGCCAGCAGCTTATCGCGGCAGGTGGATACGCAGTATTTT
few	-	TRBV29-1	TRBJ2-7	CSVERTGLGYEQYF	TGCAGCGTTGAGCGAACAGGGCTTGGCTACGAGCAGTACTTC
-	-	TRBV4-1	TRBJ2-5	CASSQPERTLETQYF	TGCGCCAGCAGCCAACCAGAGAGGACGTTAGAGACCCAGTACTTC
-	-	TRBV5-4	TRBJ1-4	CASIIGESDFNEKLFF	TGTGCCAGCATTATAGGGGAATCGGACTTTAATGAAAAACTGTTTTTT
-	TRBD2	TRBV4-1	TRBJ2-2	CASSQGLAGNTGELFF	TGCGCCAGCAGCCAGGGACTAGCGGGAAACACCGGGGAGCTGTTTTTT
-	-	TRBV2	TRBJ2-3	CASSDGAWAQYF	TGTGCCAGCAGTGATGGGGCGTGGGCGCAGTATTTT
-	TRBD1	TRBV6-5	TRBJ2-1	CASSSGQGAYNEQFF	TGTGCCAGCAGTTCTGGACAGGGAGCCTACAATGAGCAGTTCTTC
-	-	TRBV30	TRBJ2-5	CAWSAGRWETQYF	TGTGCCTGGAGTGCCGGACGATGGGAGACCCAGTACTTC
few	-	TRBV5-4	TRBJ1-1	CASSSPGAGVHTEAFF	TGTGCCAGCAGCTCGCCTGGGGCAGGGGTGCACACTGAAGCTTTCTTT
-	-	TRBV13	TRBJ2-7	CASSLGALSEQYF	TGTGCCAGCAGCTTGGGGGCTCTTAGCGAGCAGTACTTC
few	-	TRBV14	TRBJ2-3	CASSQRDNPRTDTQYF	TGTGCCAGCAGCCAAAGGGACAACCCCCGCACAGATACGCAGTATTTT
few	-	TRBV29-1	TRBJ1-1	CSGSFPLVNTEAFF	TGCAGCGGTAGCTTCCCGCTGGTGAACACTGAAGCTTTCTTT
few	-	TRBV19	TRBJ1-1	CASSRRQGEAFF	TGTGCCAGTAGTCGCCGACAAGGTGAAGCTTTCTTT
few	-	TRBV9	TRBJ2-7	CASSPTSYRYEQYF	TGTGCCAGCAGCCCGACCAGCTACCGTTACGAGCAGTACTTC
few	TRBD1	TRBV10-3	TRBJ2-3	CAISELPGGLRDTQYF	TGTGCCATCAGTGAGTTGCCAGGGGGCTTGCGAGATACGCAGTATTTT
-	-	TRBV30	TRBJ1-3	CAWSWGSSWNTIYF	TGTGCCTGGAGTTGGGGGTCATCTTGGAACACCATATATTTT
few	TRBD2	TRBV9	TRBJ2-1	CASSNQRGGLNEQFF	TGTGCCAGTTCTAATCAGCGGGGGGGCCTTAATGAGCAGTTCTTC
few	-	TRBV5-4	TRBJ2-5	CASSPGTVQETQYF	TGTGCCAGCAGCCCTGGGACGGTTCAAGAGACCCAGTACTTC
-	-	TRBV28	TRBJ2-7	CASSLRGGRPYEQYF	TGTGCCAGCAGCCTCCGCGGGGGCAGACCCTACGAGCAGTACTTC
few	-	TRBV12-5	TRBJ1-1	CASGLGSGRLMATFF	TGTGCTAGTGGTTTGGGTTCAGGCCGCCTGATGGCAACTTTCTTT
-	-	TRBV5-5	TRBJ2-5	CASSSRGAGETQYF	TGTGCCAGCAGCTCCCGGGGGGCCGGGGAGACCCAGTACTTC
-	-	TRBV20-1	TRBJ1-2	CSARQRGYTF	TGCAGTGCTCGCCAGAGGGGCTACACCTTC
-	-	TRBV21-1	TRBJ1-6	CASSKVGSNSPLHF	TGTGCCAGCAGCAAAGTGGGGTCGAATTCACCCCTCCACTTT
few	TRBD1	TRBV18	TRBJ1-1	CASSPTGLGTEAFF	TGTGCCAGCTCACCGACAGGGTTGGGCACTGAAGCTTTCTTT
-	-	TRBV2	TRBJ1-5	CASSEGYSNQPQHF	TGTGCCAGCAGTGAGGGTTATAGCAATCAGCCCCAGCATTTT
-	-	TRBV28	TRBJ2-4	CASSPRVDSIQYF	TGTGCCAGCAGTCCCCGGGTCGATTCCATTCAGTACTTC
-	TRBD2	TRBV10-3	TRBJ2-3	CASMPVASGPDTQYF	TGTGCCAGCATGCCGGTCGCTAGCGGTCCGGATACGCAGTATTTT
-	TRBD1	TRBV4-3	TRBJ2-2	CASSSGTGGLAGELFF	TGCGCCAGCAGCTCCGGGACAGGGGGCTTGGCCGGGGAGCTGTTTTTT